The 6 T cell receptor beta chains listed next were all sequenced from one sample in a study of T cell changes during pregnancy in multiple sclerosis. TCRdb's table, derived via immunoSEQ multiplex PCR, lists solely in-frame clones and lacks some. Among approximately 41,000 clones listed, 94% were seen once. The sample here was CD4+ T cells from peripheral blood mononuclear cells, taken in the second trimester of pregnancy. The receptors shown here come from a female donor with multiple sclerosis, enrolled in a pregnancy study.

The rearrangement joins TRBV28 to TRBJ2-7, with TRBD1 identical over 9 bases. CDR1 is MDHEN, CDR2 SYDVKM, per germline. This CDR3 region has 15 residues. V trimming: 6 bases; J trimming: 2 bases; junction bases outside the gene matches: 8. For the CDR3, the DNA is TGTGCCAGCAGCCACCCGACAGGGGGTACCTACGAGCAGTACTTC. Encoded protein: CASSHPTGGTYEQYF.

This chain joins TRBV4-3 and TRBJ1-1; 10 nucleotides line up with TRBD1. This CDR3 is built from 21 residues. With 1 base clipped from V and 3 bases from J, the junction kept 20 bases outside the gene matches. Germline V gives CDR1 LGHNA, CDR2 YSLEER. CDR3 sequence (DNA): TGCGCCAGCAGCCAAGGAACCTTTGCGGACAGGGGGTTTTATTGGGACACTGAAGCTTTCTTT. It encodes CASSQGTFADRGFYWDTEAFF.

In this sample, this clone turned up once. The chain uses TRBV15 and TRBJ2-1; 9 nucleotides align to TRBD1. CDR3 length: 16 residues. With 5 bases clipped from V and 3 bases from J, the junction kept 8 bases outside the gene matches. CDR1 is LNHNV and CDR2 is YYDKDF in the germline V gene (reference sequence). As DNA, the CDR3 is TGTGCCACCAGCCCCCGTCGGACAGGGGACTACAATGAGCAGTTCTTC. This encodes CATSPRRTGDYNEQFF. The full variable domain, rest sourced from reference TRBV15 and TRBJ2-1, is DAMVIQNPRYQVTQFGKPVTLSCSQTLNHNVMYWYQQKSSQAPKLLFHYYDKDFNNEADTPDNFQSRRPNTSFCFLDIRSPGLGDTAMYLCATSPRRTGDYNEQFFGPGTRLTVL.

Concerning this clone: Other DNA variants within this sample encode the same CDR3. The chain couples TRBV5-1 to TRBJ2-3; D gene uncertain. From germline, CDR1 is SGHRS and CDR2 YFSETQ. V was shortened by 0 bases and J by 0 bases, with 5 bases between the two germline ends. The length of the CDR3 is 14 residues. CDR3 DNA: TGCGCCAGCAGCTTGGTCTCTAGCACAGATACGCAGTATTTT. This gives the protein CASSLVSSTDTQYF.

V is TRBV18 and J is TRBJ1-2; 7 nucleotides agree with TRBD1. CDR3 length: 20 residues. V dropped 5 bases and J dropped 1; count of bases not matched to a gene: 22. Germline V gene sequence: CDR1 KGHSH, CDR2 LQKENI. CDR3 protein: CASSSVISGTASGDNYGYTF. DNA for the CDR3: TGTGCCAGCTCATCCGTGATCTCCGGGACAGCGAGTGGAGATAACTATGGCTACACCTTC.

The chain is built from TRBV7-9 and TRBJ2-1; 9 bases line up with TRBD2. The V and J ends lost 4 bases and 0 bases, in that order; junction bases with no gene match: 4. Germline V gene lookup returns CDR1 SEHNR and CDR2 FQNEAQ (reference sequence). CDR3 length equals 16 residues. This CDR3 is CASSSLAGSSYNEQFF. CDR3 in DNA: TGTGCCAGCAGCTCGCTAGCGGGGAGCTCCTACAATGAGCAGTTCTTC.